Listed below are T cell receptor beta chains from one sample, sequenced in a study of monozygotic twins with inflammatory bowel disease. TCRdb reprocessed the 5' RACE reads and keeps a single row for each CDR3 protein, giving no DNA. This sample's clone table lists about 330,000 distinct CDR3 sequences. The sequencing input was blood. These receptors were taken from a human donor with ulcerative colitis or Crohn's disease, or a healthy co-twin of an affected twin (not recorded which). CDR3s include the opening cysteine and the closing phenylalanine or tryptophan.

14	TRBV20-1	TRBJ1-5	CSARGGADSQPQHF
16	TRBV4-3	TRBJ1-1	CASSQDLRAGDTEAFF
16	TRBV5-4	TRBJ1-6	CASSLGGHSYNSPLHF
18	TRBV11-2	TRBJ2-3	CASSSHFSGGASTDTQYF
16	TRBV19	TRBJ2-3	CASSISSRPSTDTQYF
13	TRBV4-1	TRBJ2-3	CASSGTHTDTQYF
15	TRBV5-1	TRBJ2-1	CASSFRTSGNNEQFF
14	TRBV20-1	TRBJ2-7	CSARMGQGAYEQYF
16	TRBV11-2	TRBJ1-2	CASGNLGTGGNYGYTF
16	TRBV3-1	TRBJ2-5	CASSQEPAGGQETQYF
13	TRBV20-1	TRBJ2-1	CSAIPGTYNEQFF
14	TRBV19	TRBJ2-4	CASSKGLAGNIQYF
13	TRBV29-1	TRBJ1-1	CSVGGGANTEAFF
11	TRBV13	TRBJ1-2	CASSLEHGYTF
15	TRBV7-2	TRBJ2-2	CASSVPGRFAGELFF
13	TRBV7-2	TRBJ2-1	CASRDRGPYEQFF
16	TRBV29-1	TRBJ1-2	CSASQRSGTGLNGYTF
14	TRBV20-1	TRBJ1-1	CSAAPDRGLTEAFF
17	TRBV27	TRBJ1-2	CASSNPTRDRANYGYTF
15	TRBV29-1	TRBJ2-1	CSAVFRGLTYNEQFF
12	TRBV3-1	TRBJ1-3	CASMSSGNTIYF
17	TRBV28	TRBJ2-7	CASSLDRALLPSYEQYF
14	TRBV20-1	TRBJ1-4	CSATRTGRVEKLFF
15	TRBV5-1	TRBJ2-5	CASSLPPGEEETQYF
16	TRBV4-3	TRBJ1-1	CASSQESARLNTEAFF
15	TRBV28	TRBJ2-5	CASSPHAEDQETQYF
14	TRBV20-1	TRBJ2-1	CSATRQGTYNEQFF
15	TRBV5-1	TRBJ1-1	CASSLVVGMNPEAFF
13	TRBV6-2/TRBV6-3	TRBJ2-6	CASRSAGANVLTF
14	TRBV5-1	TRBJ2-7	CASSFGASSYEQYF
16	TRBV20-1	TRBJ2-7	CSARDRIGRDTNEQYF
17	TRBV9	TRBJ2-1	CASSVVNRQGRYNEQFF
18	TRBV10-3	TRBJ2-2	CAISEAGVAGVGAGELFF
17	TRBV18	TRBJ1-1	CASSPAPGSAGITEAFF
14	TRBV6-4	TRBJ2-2	CASSDDANTGELFF
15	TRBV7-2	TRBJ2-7	CASSLHQAGAGVQYF
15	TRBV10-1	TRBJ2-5	CASSERTGRRETQYF
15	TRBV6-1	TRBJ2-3	CASSETSDPNPTQYF
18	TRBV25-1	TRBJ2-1	CASSESQQGRPSDNEQFF